The rows below give T cell receptor beta chains drawn from one sample of a study of cytomegalovirus exposure and HLA in healthy donors. Measured with immunoSEQ multiplex PCR; TCRdb has only the in-frame clones, and not every one. The table shows under 200,000 clones, with 84% occurring only once. Sample: PBMCs. These receptors were collected from a man between 18 and 35 years old in good health and CMV-seronegative. Both conserved end residues are part of each CDR3. Each record gives: V gene, D gene, clone size, CDR3 length, J gene, CDR3 DNA, CDR3 protein. The D gene is left open where the match is weak. Expanded clones are given a class, and other clones once, few, many or no size at all.

TRBV2	-	few	14	TRBJ2-5	TGTGCCAGCCTGAGTAGCGAGTACCAAGAGACCCAGTACTTC	CASLSSEYQETQYF
TRBV7-3	-	-	14	TRBJ1-2	TGTGCCAGCAGCCCCGGGGGGCTCGACTATGGCTACACCTTC	CASSPGGLDYGYTF
TRBV5-5	-	-	15	TRBJ1-3	TGTGCCAGCACCCCGGGGGGGAGCTCTGGAAACACCATATATTTT	CASTPGGSSGNTIYF
TRBV29-1	TRBD2	few	15	TRBJ2-2	TGCAGCGTTGGGGGACTAGCGGGAGTTTCCGGGGAGCTGTTTTTT	CSVGGLAGVSGELFF
TRBV4-1	-	-	14	TRBJ1-2	TGCGCCAGCAGCCAAGAAGGGAGAGGCGGGGGCTACACCTTC	CASSQEGRGGGYTF
TRBV2	TRBD1	-	15	TRBJ1-5	TGTGCCAGCACCATACTACAGGGGGGCAATCAGCCCCAGCATTTT	CASTILQGGNQPQHF
TRBV5-1	-	-	15	TRBJ2-1	TGCGCCAGCTCCGGGGTGAGGACAGAATACAATGAGCAGTTCTTC	CASSGVRTEYNEQFF
TRBV11-2	TRBD2	-	16	TRBJ2-1	TGTGCCAGCAGCTCACCTAGCGGGGGGAACTACAATGAGCAGTTCTTC	CASSSPSGGNYNEQFF
TRBV9	-	-	13	TRBJ2-5	TGTGCCAGCAGCGTTCGAGGGAAAGAGACCCAGTACTTC	CASSVRGKETQYF
TRBV6-5	-	-	14	TRBJ1-1	TGTGCCAGCAGTATGGACAGTTGGAACACTGAAGCTTTCTTT	CASSMDSWNTEAFF
TRBV5-6	-	few	16	TRBJ2-3	TGTGCCAGCAGCTTGGTGAAGGTCCGAGGGACAGATACGCAGTATTTT	CASSLVKVRGTDTQYF
TRBV9	-	-	15	TRBJ2-7	TGTGCCAGCAGCGAGGGGGACACCCTGGGCTACGAGCAGTACTTC	CASSEGDTLGYEQYF
TRBV7-9	-	-	16	TRBJ2-1	TGTGCCAGCAGCTTAGCGTTCGGACAGCAAGACAATGAGCAGTTCTTC	CASSLAFGQQDNEQFF
TRBV11-2	TRBD1	-	19	TRBJ2-2	TGTGCCAGCAGCTTAGCGAACGCGTGGGGACAGGGGGCGACCGGGGAGCTGTTTTTT	CASSLANAWGQGATGELFF
TRBV7-9	TRBD1	few	15	TRBJ1-1	TGTGCCAGCAGCTCTGAGACAGGGGGGTGGACTGAAGCTTTCTTT	CASSSETGGWTEAFF
TRBV5-4	-	once	15	TRBJ1-5	TGTGCCAGCAGCTTTGGGGGCGAAGGAGGACAGCCCCAGCATTTT	CASSFGGEGGQPQHF
TRBV5-8	-	-	16	TRBJ1-2	TGTGCCAGCAGCTTGGCCCGTTGGGGAGCTAACTATGGCTACACCTTC	CASSLARWGANYGYTF
TRBV7-3	TRBD2	-	13	TRBJ2-5	TGTGCCAGCAGCCCGGGGGGGTACGAGACCCAGTACTTC	CASSPGGYETQYF
TRBV6-5	-	-	13	TRBJ2-7	TGTGCCAGCAGTCGAGGGCTCTCCTACGAGCAGTACTTC	CASSRGLSYEQYF
TRBV19	-	-	15	TRBJ1-5	TGTGCCAGTAGTCCACAAAAAACAGGGAATCAGCCCCAGCATTTT	CASSPQKTGNQPQHF
TRBV10-3	TRBD2	-	15	TRBJ2-7	TGTGCCATCAGTGGGGTAGCGGGAAGCTCCTACGAGCAGTACTTC	CAISGVAGSSYEQYF
TRBV5-6	-	-	14	TRBJ1-6	TGTGCCAGCAGCTTGAGGGGATATAATTCACCCCTCCACTTT	CASSLRGYNSPLHF
TRBV5-4	-	few	14	TRBJ1-1	TGTGCCAGCAGCTTGGCACAGCTGAACACTGAAGCTTTCTTT	CASSLAQLNTEAFF
TRBV7-9	TRBD2	-	15	TRBJ2-1	TGTGCCAGCAGCTCCCCCGGACTAGCCCTGAATGAGCAGTTCTTC	CASSSPGLALNEQFF
TRBV11-2	TRBD2	-	17	TRBJ2-3	TGTGCCAGCAGCCTTCAAGAGAGAGGACTAGCGGCAGATACGCAGTATTTT	CASSLQERGLAADTQYF
TRBV7-2	-	-	11	TRBJ2-1	TGTGCCAGCAGCGCGGACAGCGAGCAGTTCTTC	CASSADSEQFF
TRBV7-2	TRBD2	-	17	TRBJ2-1	TGTGCCAGCAGCTCAAATTTAGCGGGGGGGACCTACAATGAGCAGTTCTTC	CASSSNLAGGTYNEQFF
TRBV4-1	TRBD2	-	19	TRBJ2-5	TGCGCCAGCAGCCGGGGACTAGCGGGGGGTAAAAGTCGGGACGAGACCCAGTACTTC	CASSRGLAGGKSRDETQYF
TRBV9	-	-	13	TRBJ2-4	TGTGCCAGCAGCGGGCCATTGGAGGGGTCGCAGTACTTC	CASSGPLEGSQYF
TRBV10-2	TRBD1	-	14	TRBJ1-1	TGCGCCAGCAGCTACACCACAGGGGGCACTGAAGCTTTCTTT	CASSYTTGGTEAFF
TRBV19	TRBD1	-	14	TRBJ1-5	TGTGCCAGTAGCCGAGGGACAGCTAATCAGCCCCAGCATTTT	CASSRGTANQPQHF
TRBV7-8	TRBD2	-	17	TRBJ2-2	TGTGCCAGCAGCCCATCCGGCGGGGGAATGGGCGCCGGGGAGCTGTTTTTT	CASSPSGGGMGAGELFF
TRBV28	TRBD1	-	13	TRBJ1-2	TGTGCCAGCAGTCGGACAGGAAGGAATGGCTACACCTTC	CASSRTGRNGYTF
TRBV27	-	few	17	TRBJ2-6	TGTGCCAGCAGTTTACTGAGTCGTAACGCTGGGGCCAACGTCCTGACTTTC	CASSLLSRNAGANVLTF
TRBV10-3	TRBD2	-	13	TRBJ2-1	TGTGCCACTAGGACTAGCGGGAACAATGAGCAGTTCTTC	CATRTSGNNEQFF
TRBV5-1	TRBD2	-	14	TRBJ2-5	TGCGCCAGCAGCTTTAGCGGGAGGGCCGGGGAGCAGTACTTC	CASSFSGRAGEQYF